This entry concerns a single T cell receptor (beta chain). Its target antigen remains unknown. The sample holds no much larger clone one base away, and base qualities are not on file. This sample is drawn from a study of sequential checkpoint blockade in melanoma (dated by TCRdb to between 2019 and 2020). Regarding the study in general: Patients were assigned by 1:1 randomization to either first-line nivolumab followed by ipilimumab (arm A) or ipilimumab followed by nivolumab (arm B). Maintenance nivolumab was given following each of the two trial sequences.

Trimming removed 5 bases from V and 2 bases from J; the gene matches leave 12 bases unexplained. From the cysteine up to the phenylalanine, the CDR3 has a length of 16 residues. The retained sequence is limited to the CDR3, 48 bases, with the frame set at the first base. The germline V gene specifies MDHEN as CDR1 and SYDVKM as CDR2. The treatment or condition label on this specimen signifies: randomized to nivolumab then ipilimumab (arm A) or the reverse (arm B). Prior DNA-damaging chemotherapy had not been received by any trial patient. A FACS Aria II flow cytometer was used to sort live CD3+CD8+ cells that were negative for CD19 and CD56 from thawed PBMCs. Samples came from patients with melanoma in CheckMate 064, a randomized, open-label phase II trial of sequential checkpoint blockade. Peripheral blood mononuclear cells were collected by leukapheresis, purified using Ficoll-Paque, and frozen in human serum containing roughly 10% DMSO. Purity of sorted blood CD3+CD8+ cells was verified at >95% immediately after sorting, followed by DNA extraction.

The immunoSEQ Assay was used to immunosequence TCRbeta CDR3 regions from genomic DNA. Before high-throughput sequencing, the genomic DNA was amplified using bias-controlled multiplex PCR. The authors' analysis ran thus. To quantify the absolute abundance of each unique TCRbeta CDR3 region, the sequences were collapsed and filtered. Clonality, defined as 1 minus Pielou's evenness, was calculated using only productive rearrangements. A previously published method was used to identify clones with significantly greater frequencies in on-treatment samples than in baseline samples. Drawn from immuneACCESS, this table holds only the in-frame rearrangements with V and J called that TCRdb kept. Clones are partly lost; checked studies trace under half to an unresolved V gene and leave the rest unexplained. V and J calls and clone size are given by that table; D and trimming were obtained from the DNA. The table for this sample lists about 40,000 clones; 75% to 90% of them were counted only once. The ten largest clonotypes hold about 12% of the sample.

Findings and caveats that apply to the study as a whole: The response-prediction model combining TCR metrics and mutation burden needs validation in larger, independent patient cohorts.

The sequencing here drew on CD8+ T cells sorted from blood (inferred from file names), taken from a patient given nivolumab and ipilimumab in sequence. This receptor was identified in a human donor with melanoma. The sequence links TRBV28 to TRBJ2-7, and 7 junctional nucleotides match TRBD1. Here is the DNA: TGTGCCAGCAGTGCGGAATATAACAGGGGCACCTACGAGCAGTACTTC. Translated, this is CASSAEYNRGTYEQYF.